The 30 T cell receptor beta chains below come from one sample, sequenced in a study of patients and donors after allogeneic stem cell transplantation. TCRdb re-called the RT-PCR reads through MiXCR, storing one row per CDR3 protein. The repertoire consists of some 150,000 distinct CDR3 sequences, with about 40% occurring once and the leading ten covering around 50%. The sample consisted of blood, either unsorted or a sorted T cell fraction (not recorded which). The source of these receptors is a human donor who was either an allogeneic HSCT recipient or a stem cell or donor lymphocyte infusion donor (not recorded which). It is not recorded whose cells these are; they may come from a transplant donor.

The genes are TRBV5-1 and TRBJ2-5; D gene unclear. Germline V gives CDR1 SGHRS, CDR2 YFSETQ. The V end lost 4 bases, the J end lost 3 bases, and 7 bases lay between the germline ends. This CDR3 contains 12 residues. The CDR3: CASSLREETQYF. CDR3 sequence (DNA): TGCGCCAGCAGCCTACGAGAAGAGACCCAGTACTTC.

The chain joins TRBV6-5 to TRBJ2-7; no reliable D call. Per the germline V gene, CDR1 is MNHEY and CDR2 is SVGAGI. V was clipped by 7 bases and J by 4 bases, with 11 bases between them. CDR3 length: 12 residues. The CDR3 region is CASTGRYYEQYV. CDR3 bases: TGTGCCAGCACGGGCAGATATTACGAGCAGTACGTC.

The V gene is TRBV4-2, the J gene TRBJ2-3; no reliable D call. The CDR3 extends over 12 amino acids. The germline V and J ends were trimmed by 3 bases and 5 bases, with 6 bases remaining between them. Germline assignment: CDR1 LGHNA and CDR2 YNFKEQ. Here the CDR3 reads CASSHSEDTQYF. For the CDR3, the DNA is TGTGCCAGCAGCCACAGCGAAGATACGCAGTATTTT.

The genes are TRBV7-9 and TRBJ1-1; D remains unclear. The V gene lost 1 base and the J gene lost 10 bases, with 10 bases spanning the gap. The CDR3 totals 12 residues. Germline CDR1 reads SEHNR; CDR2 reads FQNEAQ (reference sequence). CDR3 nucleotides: TGTGCCAGCAGCTTAGAGGTGGCGGGAGCTTTCTTT. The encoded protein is CASSLEVAGAFF.

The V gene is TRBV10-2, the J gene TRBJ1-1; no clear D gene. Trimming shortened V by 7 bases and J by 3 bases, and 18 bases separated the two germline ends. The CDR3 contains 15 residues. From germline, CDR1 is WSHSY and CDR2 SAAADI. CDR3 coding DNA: TGCGCCAGCACCCTCTCCGGGGAGGCGGACACTGAAGCTTTCTTT. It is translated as CASTLSGEADTEAFF.

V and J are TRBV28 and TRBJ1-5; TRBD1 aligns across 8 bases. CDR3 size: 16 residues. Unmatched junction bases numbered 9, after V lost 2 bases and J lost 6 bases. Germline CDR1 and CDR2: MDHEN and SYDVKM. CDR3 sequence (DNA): TGTGCCAGCAGTTTAATTGGACAGGGATCTTTTCAGCCCCAGCATTTT. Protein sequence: CASSLIGQGSFQPQHF.

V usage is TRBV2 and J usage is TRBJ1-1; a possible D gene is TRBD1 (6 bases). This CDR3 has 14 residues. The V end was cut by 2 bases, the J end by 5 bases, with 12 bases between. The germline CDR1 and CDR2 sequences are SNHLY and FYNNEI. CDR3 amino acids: CASSERGRRTEAFF. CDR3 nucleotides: TGTGCCAGCAGTGAACGGGGGCGGAGGACTGAAGCTTTCTTT.

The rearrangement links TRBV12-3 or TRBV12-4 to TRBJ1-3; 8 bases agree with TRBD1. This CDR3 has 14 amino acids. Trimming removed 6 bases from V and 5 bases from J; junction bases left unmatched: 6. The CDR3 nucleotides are TGTGCCAGCAGCTCCGGACAGGGAAGAAACACCATATATTTT. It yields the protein CASSSGQGRNTIYF.

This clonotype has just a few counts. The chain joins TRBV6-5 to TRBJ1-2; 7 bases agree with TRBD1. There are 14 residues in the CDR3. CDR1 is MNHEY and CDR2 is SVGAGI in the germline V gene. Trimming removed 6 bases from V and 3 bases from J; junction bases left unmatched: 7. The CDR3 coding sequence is TGTGCCAGCAGCCGGGACAGCACTGACTATGGCTACACCTTC. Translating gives CASSRDSTDYGYTF.

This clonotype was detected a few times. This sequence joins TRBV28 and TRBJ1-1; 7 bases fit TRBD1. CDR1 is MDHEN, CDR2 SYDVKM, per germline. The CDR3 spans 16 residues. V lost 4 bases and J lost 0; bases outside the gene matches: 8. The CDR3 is CASSSVGTAMNTEAFF. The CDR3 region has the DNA TGTGCCAGCAGTTCGGTCGGGACAGCGATGAACACTGAAGCTTTCTTT.

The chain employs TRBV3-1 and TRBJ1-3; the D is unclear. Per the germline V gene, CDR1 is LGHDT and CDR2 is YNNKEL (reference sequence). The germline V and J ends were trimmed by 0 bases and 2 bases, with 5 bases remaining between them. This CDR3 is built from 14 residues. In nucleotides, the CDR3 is TGTGCCAGCAGCCAAGACATTACTGGAAACACCATATATTTT. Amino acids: CASSQDITGNTIYF.

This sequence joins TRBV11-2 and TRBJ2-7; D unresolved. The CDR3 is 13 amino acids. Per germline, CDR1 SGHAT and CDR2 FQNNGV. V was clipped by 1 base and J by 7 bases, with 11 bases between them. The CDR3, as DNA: TGTGCCAGCAGCTTAGTTTTTGGTTGGGAGCAGTACTTC. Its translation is CASSLVFGWEQYF. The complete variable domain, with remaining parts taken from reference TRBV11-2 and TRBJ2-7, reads EAGVAQSPRYKIIEKRQSVAFWCNPISGHATLYWYQQILGQGPKLLIQFQNNGVVDDSQLPKDRFSAERLKGVDSTLKIQPAKLEDSAVYLCASSLVFGWEQYFGPGTRLTVT.

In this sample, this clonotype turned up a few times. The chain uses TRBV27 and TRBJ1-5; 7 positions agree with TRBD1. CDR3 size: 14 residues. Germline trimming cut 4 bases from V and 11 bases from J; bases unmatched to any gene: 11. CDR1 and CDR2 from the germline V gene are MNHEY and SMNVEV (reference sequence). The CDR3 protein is CASSSDRVRLTQHF. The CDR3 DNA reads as TGTGCCAGCAGTTCTGACAGGGTCCGATTGACCCAGCATTTT.

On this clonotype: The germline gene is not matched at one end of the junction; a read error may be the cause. Here the CDR3 reads CASKRAGEYVQYF. In nucleotides, the CDR3 is TGTGCCAGCAAACGAGCGGGGGAATACGTGCAGTACTTC. The V call is TRBV27, the J call TRBJ2-7; 8 positions agree with TRBD2. The CDR3 loop spans 13 amino acids. The germline V gene has CDR1 MNHEY and CDR2 SMNVEV (reference sequence).

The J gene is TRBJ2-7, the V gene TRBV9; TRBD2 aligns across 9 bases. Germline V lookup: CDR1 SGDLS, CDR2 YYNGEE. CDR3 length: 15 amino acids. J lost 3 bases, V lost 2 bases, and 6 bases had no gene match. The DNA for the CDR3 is TGTGCCAGCAGCGTCGGGGGGACTAGCAGCTACGAGCAGTACTTC. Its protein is CASSVGGTSSYEQYF.

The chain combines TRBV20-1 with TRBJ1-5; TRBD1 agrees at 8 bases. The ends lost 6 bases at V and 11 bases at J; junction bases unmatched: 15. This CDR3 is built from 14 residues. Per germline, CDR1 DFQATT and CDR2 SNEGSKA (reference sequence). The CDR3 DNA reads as TGCAGTGCCGCACGACAGGGGAGCAGCAAGGCCCAGCATTTT. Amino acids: CSAARQGSSKAQHF.

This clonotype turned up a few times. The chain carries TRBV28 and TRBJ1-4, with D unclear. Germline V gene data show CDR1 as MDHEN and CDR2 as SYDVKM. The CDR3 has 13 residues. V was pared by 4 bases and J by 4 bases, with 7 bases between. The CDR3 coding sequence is TGTGCCAGCAGTTCGGATATTAATGAAAAACTGTTTTTT. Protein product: CASSSDINEKLFF.

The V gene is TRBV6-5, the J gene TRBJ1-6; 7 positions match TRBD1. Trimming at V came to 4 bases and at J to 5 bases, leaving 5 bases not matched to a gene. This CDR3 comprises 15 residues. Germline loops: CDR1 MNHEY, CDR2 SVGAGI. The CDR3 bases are TGTGCCAGCAGTTTGCCCGGGACAGATAATTCACCCCTCCACTTT. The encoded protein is CASSLPGTDNSPLHF.

The CDR3 DNA reads TGTGCCAGCAGCAAAATAGACAGGGTTCGAGGCTACACCTTC. Its protein is CASSKIDRVRGYTF. This chain joins TRBV7-9 and TRBJ1-2, with TRBD1 matching over 7 bases. This CDR3 spans 14 amino acids. Germline CDR1 and CDR2: SEHNR and FQNEAQ (reference sequence). Trimming removed 5 bases from V and 8 bases from J; junction bases left unmatched: 11.

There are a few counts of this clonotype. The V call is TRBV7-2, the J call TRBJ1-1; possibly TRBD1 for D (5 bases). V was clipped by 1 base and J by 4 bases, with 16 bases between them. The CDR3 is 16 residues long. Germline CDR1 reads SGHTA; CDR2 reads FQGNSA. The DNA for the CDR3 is TGTGCCAGCAGCTTAGGAGGGGCGCAGGGACGCACTGAAGCTTTCTTT. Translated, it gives CASSLGGAQGRTEAFF.

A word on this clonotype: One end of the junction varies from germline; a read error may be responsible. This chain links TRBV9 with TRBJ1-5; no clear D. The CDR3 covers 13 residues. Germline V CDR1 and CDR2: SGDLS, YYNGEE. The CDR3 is CASSANSDQPQHF. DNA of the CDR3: TGTGCCAGCAGCGCTAATAGCGATCAGCCCCAGCATTTT. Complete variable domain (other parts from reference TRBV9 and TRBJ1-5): DSGVTQTPKHLITATGQRVTLRCSPRSGDLSVYWYQQSLDQGLQFLIQYYNGEERAKGNILERFSAQQFPDLHSELNLSSLELGDSALYFCASSANSDQPQHFGDGTRLSIL.

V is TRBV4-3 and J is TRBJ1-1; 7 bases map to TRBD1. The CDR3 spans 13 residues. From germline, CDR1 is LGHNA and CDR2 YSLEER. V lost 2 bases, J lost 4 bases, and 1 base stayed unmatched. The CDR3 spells CASSQTGVTEAFF. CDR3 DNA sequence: TGCGCCAGCAGCCAAACAGGGGTCACTGAAGCTTTCTTT.

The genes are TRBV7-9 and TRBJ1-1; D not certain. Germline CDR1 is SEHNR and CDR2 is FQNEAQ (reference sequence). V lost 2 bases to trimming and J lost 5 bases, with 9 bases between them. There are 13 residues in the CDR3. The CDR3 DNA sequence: TGTGCCAGCAGCTTACTAAAAGCGACTGAAGCTTTCTTT. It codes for CASSLLKATEAFF.

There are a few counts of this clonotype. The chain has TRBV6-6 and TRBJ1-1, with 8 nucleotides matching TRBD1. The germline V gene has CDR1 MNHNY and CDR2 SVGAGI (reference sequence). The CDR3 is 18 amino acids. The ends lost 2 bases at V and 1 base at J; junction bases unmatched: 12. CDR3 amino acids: CASSYPQGQGAQNTEAFF. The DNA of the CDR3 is TGTGCCAGCAGTTACCCTCAGGGGCAGGGGGCCCAGAACACTGAAGCTTTCTTT.

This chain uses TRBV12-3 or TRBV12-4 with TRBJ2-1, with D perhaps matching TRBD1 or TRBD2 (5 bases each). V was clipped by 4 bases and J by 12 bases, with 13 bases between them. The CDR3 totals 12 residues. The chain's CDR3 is CASSWDARLQFF. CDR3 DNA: TGTGCCAGCAGTTGGGACGCTCGGCTGCAGTTCTTC.

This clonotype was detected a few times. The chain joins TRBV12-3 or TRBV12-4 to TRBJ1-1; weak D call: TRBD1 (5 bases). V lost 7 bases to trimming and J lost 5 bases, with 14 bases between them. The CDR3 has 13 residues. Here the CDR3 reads CASIRQGGTEAFF. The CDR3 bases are TGTGCCAGCATCCGGCAGGGTGGAACTGAAGCTTTCTTT.

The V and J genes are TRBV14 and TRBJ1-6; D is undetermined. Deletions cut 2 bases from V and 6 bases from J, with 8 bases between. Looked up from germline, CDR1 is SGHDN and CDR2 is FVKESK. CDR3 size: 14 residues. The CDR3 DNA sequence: TGTGCCAGCAGCCAACCAAACCGTAATTCACCCCTCCACTTT. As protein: CASSQPNRNSPLHF.

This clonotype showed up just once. The CDR3 sequence: CASSLMLAGAPRTGELFF. CDR3 nucleotides: TGCGCCAGCAGCCTGATGCTAGCGGGGGCCCCGAGGACCGGGGAGCTGTTTTTT. The chain is built from TRBV5-1 and TRBJ2-2; the match to TRBD2 covers 10 bases. The CDR3 totals 18 residues. After removal of 4 bases from V and 5 bases from J, the junction contained 14 bases not matched to a gene. Germline CDR1 SGHRS, CDR2 YFSETQ.

The CDR3 loop reads CASSLVPTETQYF. CDR3 DNA: TGTGCCAGCAGCTTGGTGCCGACGGAGACCCAGTACTTC. V and J are TRBV5-5 and TRBJ2-5; D is unresolved. The CDR3 is 13 residues long. Per germline, CDR1 SGHKS and CDR2 YYEKEE (reference sequence). The ends were cut back, 0 bases at V and 5 bases at J, with 8 bases in the middle.

CDR3 residues: CASSQRPQETQYF. The DNA for the CDR3 is TGCGCCAGCAGTCAAAGACCTCAAGAGACCCAGTACTTC. The V and J genes are TRBV23-1 and TRBJ2-5, with no clear D. TRBV23-1 is an open reading frame whose function is uncertain. This CDR3 is 13 amino acids long. Trimming stripped 2 bases from V and 2 bases from J, with 6 bases between.